Reported below is one T cell receptor beta chain. Blood was drawn (six milliliters of peripheral blood) at each of two time points. The record originates from a study of prognosis after radiotherapy for stage I lung cancer. Across the study: Stage I non-small cell lung cancer cases were enrolled from April 2018 through early 2019.

Multiplex PCR, run in two rounds, amplified TCR beta CDR3 from genomic DNA. The use of primers specific to each TRBV and TRBJ gene characterized first-round PCR. Universal primers were used in the second round of PCR. Each CDR3 protein gets one entry after TCRdb re-called the multiplex PCR reads with MiXCR. This table has roughly 30,000 distinct CDR3 sequences, about 41% appearing once. The CDR3 length is 12 residues. Between the trimmed V and J ends, which lost 6 bases and 4 bases, there was a span of 9 bases. Per germline, CDR1 MNHEY and CDR2 SVGEGT. The clonotype comes from a donor aged 50 or older with non-small cell lung cancer. The sample consisted of PBMCs, taken before or after stereotactic body radiation therapy (not recorded which). V gene TRBV6-2 or TRBV6-3 combines with J gene TRBJ1-1, with a weak D call TRBD1 (5 bases). CDR3 DNA sequence: TGTGCCAGCAGACTCCAGGGCACTGAAGCTTTCTTT. Protein: CASRLQGTEAFF.